These 19 T cell receptor beta chains were all obtained from the same sample, sequenced in a study of CD8 T cells in Susac syndrome. Reverse transcription used roughly 0.45 to 1 ug RNA and random hexamers. TCRdb recomputed calls from the immunoSEQ multiplex PCR reads with MiXCR, one row per CDR3 protein. The table lists more than 200,000 distinct CDR3 sequences, 85% to 95% of them singletons. Material for sequencing was CD4+ T cells from PBMCs. The receptors were sampled from a human donor with multiple sclerosis.

The J gene is TRBJ2-5, the V gene TRBV29-1, with 9 bases fitting TRBD2. V was clipped by 7 bases and J by 5 bases; unmatched bases: 11. Germline V lookup: CDR1 SQVTM, CDR2 ANQGSEA. This CDR3 is 14 amino acids long. For the CDR3, the DNA is TGCAGCGCGGCCCGGGGTAGCGGGAGTGAGACCCAGTACTTC. Its translation: CSAARGSGSETQYF.

This rearrangement joins TRBV3-1 to TRBJ2-1; 7 nucleotides match TRBD2. The CDR3 spans 16 residues. J lost 7 bases, V lost 0 bases, and 9 bases had no gene match. CDR1 LGHDT and CDR2 YNNKEL come from the germline V gene (reference sequence). The CDR3 region is CASSQDGAGARNEQFF. The CDR3 DNA sequence: TGTGCCAGCAGCCAAGATGGGGCGGGAGCACGTAATGAGCAGTTCTTC.

V gene TRBV28 combines with J gene TRBJ1-1; TRBD1 is a possible D gene (5 bases). This CDR3 is 15 amino acids long. Trimming removed 5 bases at V and 0 bases at J, with 13 bases between. Per the germline V gene, CDR1 is MDHEN and CDR2 is SYDVKM. The chain's CDR3 is CASSDQTAVNTEAFF. CDR3 nucleotide sequence: TGTGCCAGCAGTGACCAGACAGCGGTGAACACTGAAGCTTTCTTT.

V is TRBV28 and J is TRBJ2-1, with 12 bases identical to TRBD2. The V segment lost 6 bases and the J segment 1 base; nucleotides outside the gene matches: 7. There are 17 residues in the CDR3. Germline V gene sequence: CDR1 MDHEN, CDR2 SYDVKM. The CDR3 bases are TGTGCCAGCAGCCCATCGACTAGCGGGGGTTCCTACAATGAGCAGTTCTTC. It encodes CASSPSTSGGSYNEQFF.

This sequence joins TRBV27 and TRBJ1-5; D call uncertain. CDR1 MNHEY and CDR2 SMNVEV come from the germline V gene (reference sequence). V gave up 2 bases and J gave up 4 bases, with 9 bases separating them. This CDR3 has 14 amino acids. CDR3 loop: CASSLGNGNQPQHF. In nucleotides, the CDR3 is TGTGCCAGCAGTTTAGGTAACGGGAATCAGCCCCAGCATTTT.

Comment on this clonotype: Germline and junction disagree at one end, which may indicate a read error. The V gene is TRBV5-6, the J gene TRBJ1-1; D uncertain. Germline CDR1 SGHDT, CDR2 YYEEEE. This CDR3 spans 15 amino acids. CDR3 DNA: TGTGCCAGCAGCTTGGGTGCTTTGGCCTACCCAGAAGGTTTCTTT. Translating gives CASSLGALAYPEGFF.

The CDR3 DNA reads TGTGCCAGCAGGAGACCGGGAGGGGGCTACACCTTC. It is translated as CASRRPGGGYTF. The chain couples TRBV6-5 to TRBJ1-2; D gene uncertain. Trimming cost V 6 bases and J 8 bases, with 13 bases left between them. CDR1 and CDR2 from the germline V gene are MNHEY and SVGAGI. The CDR3 covers 12 residues.

This clonotype was seen a single time. The V gene is TRBV5-6, the J gene TRBJ2-2; D call uncertain. The CDR3 has 16 residues. The ends were cut back, 4 bases at V and 4 bases at J, with 17 bases in the middle. The germline gives CDR1 SGHDT, CDR2 YYEEEE. The CDR3 DNA reads TGTGCCAGCAGCACGCCTCACCCCGGATTCACCGGGGAGCTGTTTTTT. It translates to CASSTPHPGFTGELFF.

V is TRBV2 and J is TRBJ2-4; 7 positions agree with TRBD2. The germline V gene has CDR1 SNHLY and CDR2 FYNNEI. This CDR3 has 21 residues. The V gene end was trimmed by 3 bases and the J gene end by 0 bases; junction bases not matched to a gene: 20. CDR3 DNA: TGTGCCAGCAGTGAGGAAGCCACACAGATCGGGGGAGGGCTAGCCAAAAACATTCAGTACTTC. This codes for CASSEEATQIGGGLAKNIQYF.

The V gene is TRBV11-1, the J gene TRBJ2-7; D unclear. CDR3 length: 13 residues. With 2 bases removed from V and 3 bases from J, the gap between germline ends came to 8 bases. Germline CDR1 SGHAT, CDR2 FQDESV (reference sequence). As DNA, the CDR3 is TGTGCCAGCAGCTTAAGCGAAAACTACGAGCAGTACGTC. This encodes CASSLSENYEQYV.

V usage is TRBV4-1 and J usage is TRBJ1-2; the D gene is possibly TRBD1 (6 bases). The ends were cut back, 3 bases at V and 8 bases at J, with 13 bases in the middle. The length of the CDR3 is 13 residues. Germline V gene data show CDR1 as MGHRA and CDR2 as YSYEKL. CDR3 amino acids: CASSHGRQEGYTF. CDR3 bases: TGCGCCAGCAGCCATGGACGACAGGAGGGCTACACCTTC.

The chain couples TRBV30 to TRBJ1-2, with 10 bases matching TRBD1. Germline V lookup: CDR1 GTSNPN, CDR2 SVGIG (reference sequence). The junction had 12 bases not matched to a gene; V was cut back by 3 bases and J by 5 bases. CDR3 size: 16 residues. The DNA for the CDR3 is TGTGCCTGGAGATCCCCGGGACAGGGGCCTTTTTATGGCTACACCTTC. This gives the protein CAWRSPGQGPFYGYTF.

This chain connects TRBV12-3 or TRBV12-4 to TRBJ1-1, with TRBD1 as a possible D gene (5 bases). V dropped 2 bases and J dropped 3 bases, with 13 bases sitting between them. This CDR3 is built from 15 residues. The CDR3 DNA sequence: TGTGCCAGCAGTTTATCGGGGGGTCGGCACACTGAAGCTTTCTTT. Its translation: CASSLSGGRHTEAFF.

The chain couples TRBV28 to TRBJ1-4; no reliable D call. Germline CDR1 and CDR2: MDHEN and SYDVKM. CDR3 length: 16 residues. V shed 4 bases and J shed 5 bases, with 17 bases lying between them. For the CDR3, the DNA is TGTGCCAGCAGTTCCCTCTCCCCTCCGGGCAATGAAAAACTGTTTTTT. Translated: CASSSLSPPGNEKLFF.

The genes are TRBV20-1 and TRBJ1-6; weak D call: TRBD1 (6 bases). The V gene's germline CDR1 is DFQATT and CDR2 SNEGSKA (reference sequence). The CDR3 loop spans 13 amino acids. The V end lost 1 base, the J end lost 10 bases, and 11 bases lay between the germline ends. The CDR3 bases are TGCAGTGCTAGAGTAAACAGGGCCTCACCCCTCCACTTT. Protein product: CSARVNRASPLHF.

The gene calls are TRBV2 and TRBJ2-5; 7 bases fit TRBD1. The CDR3 runs 14 residues. With 5 bases clipped from V and 2 bases from J, the junction kept 5 bases outside the gene matches. Germline CDR1 is SNHLY and CDR2 is FYNNEI. The CDR3 is CASSWGQRQETQYF. The CDR3 DNA is TGTGCCAGCAGTTGGGGACAGAGACAAGAGACCCAGTACTTC.

The chain joins TRBV28 to TRBJ1-5; D call uncertain. Trimming stripped 2 bases from V and 4 bases from J, with 9 bases between. CDR1 and CDR2 (germline): MDHEN, SYDVKM. This CDR3 has 14 residues. The CDR3 DNA follows: TGTGCCAGCAGTTTAGACGGAAAGAATCAGCCCCAGCATTTT. This translates into CASSLDGKNQPQHF.

The chain combines TRBV30 with TRBJ2-7, with 8 bases matching TRBD1. Germline lookup yields CDR1 GTSNPN and CDR2 SVGIG (reference sequence). V shed 1 base and J 0 bases; nucleotides not matched to a gene: 5. This CDR3 has 15 residues. The DNA for the CDR3 is TGTGCCTGGAGTGGCGGACAGGGACGCTCCTACGAGCAGTACTTC. Protein: CAWSGGQGRSYEQYF.

This chain connects TRBV5-4 to TRBJ2-1; no firm D call. The germline V and J ends were trimmed by 4 bases and 6 bases, with 14 bases remaining between them. Per germline, CDR1 SGHNT and CDR2 YYREEE (reference sequence). The CDR3 loop spans 14 amino acids. The CDR3 protein is CASSQLITSNEQFF. CDR3 DNA sequence: TGTGCCAGCAGCCAATTAATTACGAGCAATGAGCAGTTCTTC. Full variable domain (rest looked up from reference TRBV5-4 and TRBJ2-1): ETGVTQSPTHLIKTRGQQVTLRCSSQSGHNTVSWYQQALGQGPQFIFQYYREEENGRGNFPPRFSGLQFPNYSSELNVNALELDDSALYLCASSQLITSNEQFFGPGTRLTVL.